Each of the 15 T cell receptor beta chains below was sequenced from the same sample in a study of shared clonotypes between healthy human individuals (dated by TCRdb to about 2020). Receptor amplification or capture employed the immunoSEQ multiplex PCR assay. TCRdb took over this immuneACCESS table, retaining in-frame rearrangements with V and J assigned. Such tables are incomplete; in checked studies, under half of the missing clones stem from an unresolved V gene, and the remainder is unexplained. For this sample the table gives about 2.5 million clones, of which 85% to 95% were detected only once. The ten most abundant clones make up approximately 0.41% of the sample. The source material was naive CD4+ T cells from PBMCs. What the cell subset or site label conveys for this sample: CD45RA+ positively selected. These receptor sequences come from a man aged 18 to 29 in good health. Some clones in this sample may be carry-over from other donors' samples.

CDR3 DNA: TGTGCCAGCAGGGAGGGTAGCTCCTACGAGCAGTACTTC. Translated: CASREGSSYEQYF. The rearrangement links TRBV27 to TRBJ2-7; a possible D gene is TRBD2 (6 bases). This CDR3 contains 13 residues. Germline CDR1 is MNHEY and CDR2 is SMNVEV (reference sequence). The V and J ends lost 6 bases and 0 bases respectively, with 9 bases between them.

The chain uses TRBV5-1 and TRBJ2-5; the D call may be TRBD1 or TRBD2 (5 bases each). This CDR3 region has 17 residues. The V end lost 4 bases, the J end lost 2 bases, and 21 bases lay between the germline ends. From germline, CDR1 is SGHRS and CDR2 YFSETQ. The CDR3: CASSPQPSGTWQETQYF. CDR3 DNA: TGCGCCAGCAGCCCGCAACCATCCGGGACCTGGCAAGAGACCCAGTACTTC.

The rearrangement links TRBV7-3 to TRBJ2-2, with 11 bases that match TRBD2. V lost 4 bases, J lost 4 bases, and 8 bases stayed unmatched. Germline V gene data show CDR1 as SGHTA and CDR2 as FQGTGA. The CDR3 runs to 17 residues. The CDR3 is CASSSRLAGSITGELFF. Written as DNA, the CDR3 is TGTGCCAGCAGCTCTCGACTAGCGGGATCTATCACCGGGGAGCTGTTTTTT.

Concerning this clone itself: The same CDR3 also results from other DNA sequences found in this sample. V gene TRBV5-1 combines with J gene TRBJ1-1; D may be TRBD1 (5 bases). The CDR3 spans 13 residues. Trimming removed 2 bases from V and 3 bases from J, with 8 bases in between. In germline, CDR1 is SGHRS, CDR2 YFSETQ. CDR3 sequence (DNA): TGCGCCAGCAGCTTAGGGGTTGACACTGAAGCTTTCTTT. Protein product: CASSLGVDTEAFF.

This clone came up once. This sequence joins TRBV29-1 and TRBJ1-3; the D gene is possibly TRBD1 (5 bases). The CDR3 loop spans 14 amino acids. From germline, CDR1 is SQVTM and CDR2 ANQGSEA. With 5 bases removed from V and 4 bases from J, the gap between germline ends came to 15 bases. The CDR3 DNA follows: TGCAGCGTTAACTTGGCGGGGGTCGGAAACACCATATATTTT. Protein: CSVNLAGVGNTIYF. Full variable domain (remainder filled in from reference TRBV29-1 and TRBJ1-3): SAVISQKPSRDICQRGTSLTIQCQVDSQVTMMFWYRQQPGQSLTLIATANQGSEATYESGFVIDKFPISRPNLTFSTLTVSNMSPEDSSIYLCSVNLAGVGNTIYFGEGSWLTVV.

The count of this clone is one. V gene TRBV15 combines with J gene TRBJ1-2; 9 nucleotides align to TRBD1. Trimming cost V 2 bases and J 3 bases; bases outside gene matches: 1. CDR3 length: 14 residues. CDR1 and CDR2 (germline): LNHNV, YYDKDF (reference sequence). CDR3 amino acids: CATSRRQGDYGYTF. The DNA of the CDR3 is TGTGCCACCAGCAGACGACAGGGGGACTATGGCTACACCTTC.

The chain links TRBV28 to TRBJ2-7; 10 nucleotides align to TRBD2. V dropped 6 bases and J dropped 5; count of bases not matched to a gene: 16. CDR3 length: 17 amino acids. Germline V gene sequence: CDR1 MDHEN, CDR2 SYDVKM. Here the CDR3 DNA reads TGTGCCAGCAGCCCTACCCCCGGCAGCGGGAGGGCCAACGAGCAGTACTTC. Translating it yields CASSPTPGSGRANEQYF.

The chain has TRBV28 and TRBJ1-1; perhaps TRBD1 as D (6 bases). V was clipped by 3 bases and J by 8 bases, with 16 bases between them. Germline V gene data show CDR1 as MDHEN and CDR2 as SYDVKM. The CDR3 length is 14 residues. CDR3 DNA: TGTGCCAGCAGTTTTATTAGGGATAGGGGGGAAGCTTTCTTT. Translating it yields CASSFIRDRGEAFF. Drawing the rest from reference TRBV28 and TRBJ1-1, the complete variable domain is DVKVTQSSRYLVKRTGEKVFLECVQDMDHENMFWYRQDPGLGLRLIYFSYDVKMKEKGDIPEGYSVSREKKERFSLILESASTNQTSMYLCASSFIRDRGEAFFGQGTRLTVV.

The chain links TRBV5-1 to TRBJ2-3, with 9 bases aligning to TRBD2. CDR1 SGHRS and CDR2 YFSETQ come from the germline V gene. This CDR3 is 16 amino acids long. J lost 0 bases, V lost 6 bases, and 8 bases had no gene match. This CDR3 is CASKGAGGTSTDTQYF. In DNA, the CDR3 is TGCGCCAGCAAAGGTGCGGGAGGGACTAGCACAGATACGCAGTATTTT.

The chain combines TRBV7-6 with TRBJ1-3; possibly TRBD1 for D (5 bases). CDR3 length equals 16 residues. Germline V gene sequence: CDR1 SGHVS, CDR2 FNYEAQ. The ends were cut back, 0 bases at V and 2 bases at J, with 11 bases in the middle. In DNA, the CDR3 is TGTGCCAGCAGCTTAGCGGAGACAGCAGCTGGAAACACCATATATTTT. This gives the protein CASSLAETAAGNTIYF.

The chain couples TRBV28 to TRBJ2-5; the match to TRBD2 covers 12 bases. Germline lookup yields CDR1 MDHEN and CDR2 SYDVKM. The length of the CDR3 is 18 residues. V lost 4 bases, J lost 5 bases, and 14 bases stayed unmatched. CDR3 protein: CASSSPRASGRADETQYF. CDR3 in DNA: TGTGCCAGCAGTTCCCCTCGGGCTAGCGGGAGGGCCGATGAGACCCAGTACTTC.

The CDR3 is CASSLRQGRNYGYTF. The CDR3 nucleotides read TGTGCCAGCAGTTTGCGGCAGGGGAGGAACTATGGCTACACCTTC. The chain recombines TRBV27 with TRBJ1-2; D might be TRBD1 (6 bases). Germline V lookup: CDR1 MNHEY, CDR2 SMNVEV (reference sequence). The V end lost 3 bases, the J end lost 2 bases, and 13 bases lay between the germline ends. The CDR3 runs to 15 residues.

This clone occurred once. The rearrangement joins TRBV7-9 to TRBJ2-3, with TRBD2 as a possible D gene (5 bases). Trimming stripped 1 base from V and 3 bases from J, with 14 bases between. This CDR3 has 16 amino acids. Germline loops: CDR1 SEHNR, CDR2 FQNEAQ (reference sequence). In DNA, the CDR3 is TGTGCCAGCAGCTTAGTGCAGCGGACCTTTACAGATACGCAGTATTTT. Amino acids: CASSLVQRTFTDTQYF.

The V call is TRBV9, the J call TRBJ2-3; 11 positions agree with TRBD2. Germline V gives CDR1 SGDLS, CDR2 YYNGEE. V lost 4 bases to trimming and J lost 2 bases; unmatched junction nucleotides: 6. The CDR3 has 16 residues. Here the CDR3 reads CASSRASGRSTDTQYF. The DNA of the CDR3 is TGTGCCAGCAGCCGGGCTAGCGGGAGGTCCACAGATACGCAGTATTTT. The complete variable domain, with remaining parts taken from reference TRBV9 and TRBJ2-3, reads DSGVTQTPKHLITATGQRVTLRCSPRSGDLSVYWYQQSLDQGLQFLIQYYNGEERAKGNILERFSAQQFPDLHSELNLSSLELGDSALYFCASSRASGRSTDTQYFGPGTRLTVL.

About this clone itself: Other DNA sequences within the sample encode an identical CDR3. The chain is built from TRBV5-1 and TRBJ1-5; D ambiguous. V gave up 0 bases and J gave up 6 bases, with 13 bases separating them. The CDR3 is made up of 15 amino acids. Germline assignment: CDR1 SGHRS and CDR2 YFSETQ. Here the CDR3 reads CASSLAGLLGQPQHF. CDR3 DNA sequence: TGCGCCAGCAGCTTGGCGGGGTTGCTCGGTCAGCCCCAGCATTTT.